The 26 T cell receptor beta chains below all came from one sample that was sequenced in a study of technical replicates of blood from several donors. The repertoire was sequenced with immunoSEQ multiplex PCR; TCRdb's copy has only in-frame clones and lacks some. Of some 50,000 clones detected, around 94% appear once; the ten largest clones hold 0.2% to 0.25%. Sample: T cells isolated from PBMCs. All receptors come from a human donor in good health.

This clone has a single count. The chain links TRBV9 to TRBJ1-2, with 7 nucleotides matching TRBD1. Germline V gene sequence: CDR1 SGDLS, CDR2 YYNGEE. The CDR3 has 13 residues. The junction had 4 bases not matched to a gene; V was cut back by 4 bases and J by 4 bases. The CDR3 DNA is TGTGCCAGCAGCTTGGGACAGCGCTATGGCTACACCTTC. The encoded protein is CASSLGQRYGYTF.

This chain connects TRBV28 to TRBJ1-2; 9 nucleotides line up with TRBD1. The junction had 5 bases not matched to a gene; V was cut back by 5 bases and J by 7 bases. CDR1 is MDHEN, CDR2 SYDVKM, per germline. The CDR3 spans 13 residues. The CDR3 DNA sequence: TGTGCCAGCAGTGAGGGACAGGGTTCTGGCTACACCTTC. It codes for CASSEGQGSGYTF.

The chain is built from TRBV6-5 and TRBJ2-3; 11 nucleotides agree with TRBD2. The CDR3 totals 14 residues. Germline lookup yields CDR1 MNHEY and CDR2 SVGAGI. V dropped 10 bases and J dropped 1; count of bases not matched to a gene: 4. CDR3 DNA sequence: TGTGCCACCGGGACTAGCGGCCGCACAGATACGCAGTATTTT. It codes for CATGTSGRTDTQYF.

Here the CDR3 DNA reads TGTGCCAGCAGACCAGGACAGGCGAACACTGAAGCTTTCTTT. This codes for CASRPGQANTEAFF. This chain uses TRBV9 with TRBJ1-1, with TRBD1 identical over 7 bases. This CDR3 has 14 amino acids. Germline trimming cut 5 bases from V and 1 base from J; bases unmatched to any gene: 5. The germline CDR1 and CDR2 sequences are SGDLS and YYNGEE.

The CDR3, as DNA: TGTGCCAGCAGTAGGGGACTAGCATTGAATGAGCAGTTCTTC. Translation: CASSRGLALNEQFF. The chain links TRBV6-5 to TRBJ2-1, with 9 bases lining up with TRBD2. The germline V gene encodes CDR1 MNHEY and CDR2 SVGAGI. The CDR3 loop spans 14 amino acids. After removal of 5 bases from V and 7 bases from J, the junction contained 6 bases not matched to a gene.

This clone was counted once. CDR3 residues: CASSLVSDTQYF. CDR3 coding DNA: TGTGCCAGCAGCTTGGTATCAGATACGCAGTATTTT. The chain carries TRBV5-6 and TRBJ2-3; no definite D call. This CDR3 comprises 12 residues. In germline, CDR1 is SGHDT, CDR2 YYEEEE. The V and J ends lost 0 bases and 4 bases respectively, with 3 bases between them.

This chain connects TRBV5-1 to TRBJ2-7; possible D gene TRBD2, 6 bases. Trimming took off 0 bases at V and 0 bases at J, with 13 bases between the two ends. In germline, CDR1 is SGHRS, CDR2 YFSETQ. The length of the CDR3 is 16 residues. The CDR3 DNA follows: TGCGCCAGCAGCTTGGTTCGAGCGGGCAACTCCTACGAGCAGTACTTC. Translated: CASSLVRAGNSYEQYF.

This CDR3 is CASNHQWTGTGDHEQYF. The CDR3 DNA reads as TGTGCCAGCAACCACCAGTGGACCGGGACAGGGGATCACGAGCAGTACTTC. The chain joins TRBV11-1 to TRBJ2-7; 10 bases are shared with TRBD1. Germline V CDR1 and CDR2: SGHAT, FQDESV (reference sequence). There are 17 residues in the CDR3. The trim removed 7 bases at V and 5 bases at J, leaving 17 bases unmatched.

The chain combines TRBV7-2 with TRBJ2-7; D not certain. With 5 bases removed from V and 2 bases from J, the gap between germline ends came to 16 bases. CDR1 and CDR2 from the germline V gene are SGHTA and FQGNSA. The CDR3 length is 15 residues. DNA for the CDR3: TGTGCCAGCAGCCCGGAGAGCGCAAGCGCCTACGAGCAGTACTTC. This translates into CASSPESASAYEQYF. Complete variable domain (other parts from reference TRBV7-2 and TRBJ2-7): GAGVSQSPSNKVTEKGKDVELRCDPISGHTALYWYRQSLGQGLEFLIYFQGNSAPDKSGLPSDRFSAERTGGSVSTLTIQRTQQEDSAVYLCASSPESASAYEQYFGPGTRLTVT.

This clone has just a few counts. V is TRBV11-1 and J is TRBJ2-6; perhaps TRBD1 as D (6 bases). The germline CDR1 and CDR2 sequences are SGHAT and FQDESV (reference sequence). The CDR3 runs 15 residues. V shed 6 bases and J shed 4 bases, with 13 bases lying between them. The CDR3 loop reads CASRPQGSGANVLTF. CDR3 nucleotides: TGTGCCAGCAGGCCACAGGGTTCAGGGGCCAACGTCCTGACTTTC.

This rearrangement joins TRBV23-1 to TRBJ1-1; D remains unclear. TRBV23-1 qualifies as an ORF whose function is uncertain. V was shortened by 10 bases and J by 1 base, with 13 bases between the two germline ends. CDR3 size: 13 residues. The CDR3 loop reads CAIAPGKNTEAFF. CDR3 bases: TGCGCCATTGCCCCGGGTAAGAACACTGAAGCTTTCTTT.

The chain recombines TRBV28 with TRBJ2-3; 8 nucleotides line up with TRBD1. The V and J ends lost 6 bases and 2 bases, in that order; junction bases with no gene match: 10. This CDR3 is built from 16 residues. CDR1 and CDR2 from the germline V gene are MDHEN and SYDVKM. The CDR3 protein is CASRGGQAGYTDTQYF. The CDR3 nucleotides read TGTGCCAGCAGGGGGGGACAGGCGGGATACACAGATACGCAGTATTTT. The entire variable domain, with the rest obtained from reference TRBV28 and TRBJ2-3, is as follows: DVKVTQSSRYLVKRTGEKVFLECVQDMDHENMFWYRQDPGLGLRLIYFSYDVKMKEKGDIPEGYSVSREKKERFSLILESASTNQTSMYLCASRGGQAGYTDTQYFGPGTRLTVL.

Here the CDR3 DNA reads TGTGCCAGCAGCCCGTGGACTAATTACAATGAGCAGTTCTTC. It translates to CASSPWTNYNEQFF. V usage is TRBV28 and J usage is TRBJ2-1, with D tentatively TRBD2 (6 bases). This CDR3 is 14 amino acids long. CDR1 is MDHEN and CDR2 is SYDVKM in the germline V gene. The V end lost 6 bases, the J end lost 4 bases, and 13 bases lay between the germline ends.

The chain is built from TRBV5-1 and TRBJ1-6, with D maybe TRBD1 (6 bases). V was cut by 4 bases and J by 11 bases, with 13 bases left in between. Germline V gene sequence: CDR1 SGHRS, CDR2 YFSETQ. The CDR3 sequence is 13 residues long. In nucleotides, the CDR3 is TGCGCCAGCAGCCCACAGGGTTATACACCCCTCCACTTT. Its translation: CASSPQGYTPLHF.

The rearrangement links TRBV9 to TRBJ2-6; D might be TRBD2 (5 bases). This CDR3 contains 15 residues. Germline CDR1 is SGDLS and CDR2 is YYNGEE. The V end was cut by 0 bases, the J end by 1 base, with 5 bases between. In DNA, the CDR3 is TGTGCCAGCAGCGTAGGAGGGTCTGGGGCCAACGTCCTGACTTTC. Translated: CASSVGGSGANVLTF.

The DNA of the CDR3 is TGTGCCAGCAGCTTACATGGACAGGGGGCTAACTACGAGCAGTACTTC. Translating gives CASSLHGQGANYEQYF. The chain uses TRBV7-6 and TRBJ2-7; 11 bases fit TRBD1. Losses at the gene ends were 2 bases for V and 3 bases for J; bases not matched to a gene: 6. Germline lookup yields CDR1 SGHVS and CDR2 FNYEAQ. The CDR3 sequence is 16 residues long.

The V and J genes are TRBV10-3 and TRBJ1-1, with D possibly matching TRBD1 (5 bases). CDR3 length: 15 amino acids. CDR1 is ENHRY and CDR2 is SYGVKD in the germline V gene. Trimming pared 0 bases from V and 6 bases from J, leaving 14 bases between. CDR3 region: CAISESNRRSAEAFF. CDR3 DNA sequence: TGTGCCATCAGTGAGTCGAACAGGCGGTCCGCTGAAGCTTTCTTT.

V is TRBV9 and J is TRBJ1-5; weak D call: TRBD1 (6 bases). V lost 1 base and J lost 3, with 26 bases in between. Per germline, CDR1 SGDLS and CDR2 YYNGEE. The CDR3 covers 20 residues. CDR3 region: CASSVLMWLWGQEPNQPQHF. Here the CDR3 DNA reads TGTGCCAGCAGCGTATTGATGTGGCTATGGGGGCAAGAACCCAATCAGCCCCAGCATTTT.

The J gene is TRBJ2-7, the V gene TRBV7-2; D remains unclear. Germline assignment: CDR1 SGHTA and CDR2 FQGNSA. This CDR3 is 15 amino acids long. The V gene lost 1 base and the J gene lost 4 bases, with 14 bases spanning the gap. The CDR3: CASSLGEVDGYEQYF. The DNA for the CDR3 is TGTGCCAGCAGCTTAGGAGAGGTCGATGGATACGAGCAGTACTTC.

The chain's CDR3 is CASSYGPAGSYNEQFF. DNA of the CDR3: TGTGCCAGCAGTTACGGTCCAGCGGGCTCTTACAATGAGCAGTTCTTC. The chain couples TRBV6-5 to TRBJ2-1; perhaps TRBD2 as D (6 bases). Deletions cut 2 bases from V and 4 bases from J, with 15 bases between. The CDR3 sequence is 16 residues long. CDR1 MNHEY and CDR2 SVGAGI come from the germline V gene.

V gene TRBV5-1 combines with J gene TRBJ1-3, with D hard to call. Germline CDR1 is SGHRS and CDR2 is YFSETQ. Trimming took off 0 bases at V and 4 bases at J, with 11 bases between the two ends. The CDR3 length is 15 residues. CDR3 DNA: TGCGCCAGCAGCTTGGGGTACATTACAGGAAACACCATATATTTT. Translating gives CASSLGYITGNTIYF.

The rearrangement joins TRBV6-5 to TRBJ1-1; tentative D call: TRBD1 (5 bases). V was trimmed by 7 bases and J by 3 bases, leaving 15 bases between them. Germline CDR1 reads MNHEY; CDR2 reads SVGAGI. This CDR3 comprises 14 residues. CDR3 amino acids: CASTGRTGDTEAFF. For the CDR3, the DNA is TGTGCCAGCACCGGGCGGACGGGGGACACTGAAGCTTTCTTT.

The rearrangement joins TRBV7-8 to TRBJ2-5; the D gene is possibly TRBD1 (5 bases). The germline V gene has CDR1 SGHVS and CDR2 FQNEAQ. The CDR3 is made up of 13 amino acids. V was trimmed by 9 bases and J by 2 bases, leaving 13 bases between them. The CDR3, as DNA: TGTGCCAGTGGCTCCAGGGTACAAGAGACCCAGTACTTC. As protein: CASGSRVQETQYF.

The V call is TRBV5-1, the J call TRBJ2-7; D uncertain. This CDR3 contains 12 residues. Germline CDR1 reads SGHRS; CDR2 reads YFSETQ. With 0 bases removed from V and 4 bases from J, the gap between germline ends came to 5 bases. Here the CDR3 reads CASSLAPYEQYF. CDR3 coding DNA: TGCGCCAGCAGCTTGGCCCCTTACGAGCAGTACTTC.

This chain joins TRBV10-1 and TRBJ1-6; D is uncertain. Germline V gives CDR1 WNHNN, CDR2 SYGVQD (reference sequence). V was pared by 2 bases and J by 6 bases, with 5 bases between. The CDR3 is 13 amino acids. The CDR3 here is CASSEGLNSPLHF. DNA of the CDR3: TGCGCCAGCAGTGAGGGCCTTAATTCACCCCTCCACTTT.

This sequence joins TRBV28 and TRBJ1-5; D not certain. Germline V gives CDR1 MDHEN, CDR2 SYDVKM. The CDR3 is 14 residues long. V was clipped by 7 bases and J by 11 bases, with 21 bases between them. CDR3 region: CASNEGGPDGAQHF. The DNA for the CDR3 is TGTGCCAGCAATGAGGGAGGACCCGACGGAGCCCAGCATTTT.